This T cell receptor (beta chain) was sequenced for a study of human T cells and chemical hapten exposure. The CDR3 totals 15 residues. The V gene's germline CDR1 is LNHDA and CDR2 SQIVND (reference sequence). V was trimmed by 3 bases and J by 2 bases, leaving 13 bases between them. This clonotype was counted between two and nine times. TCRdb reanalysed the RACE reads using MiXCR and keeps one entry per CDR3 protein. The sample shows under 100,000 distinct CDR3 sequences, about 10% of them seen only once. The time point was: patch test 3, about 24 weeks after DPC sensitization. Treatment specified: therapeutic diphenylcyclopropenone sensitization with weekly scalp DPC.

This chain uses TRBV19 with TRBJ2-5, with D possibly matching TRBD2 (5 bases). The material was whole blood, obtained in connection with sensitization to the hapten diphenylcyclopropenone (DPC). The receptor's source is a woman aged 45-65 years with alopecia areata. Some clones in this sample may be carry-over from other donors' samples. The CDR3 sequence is CASSMAVGLQETQYF. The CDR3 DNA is TGTGCCAGTAGTATGGCGGTCGGACTGCAAGAGACCCAGTACTTC.